This is a list of T cell receptor beta chains from one sample in a study of blood T cell repertoires in COVID-19. Profiling relied on immunoSEQ multiplex PCR, and the TCRdb table lists in-frame clones only, not all of them. The sample includes around 120,000 clones, approximately 82% of them seen just once. The sample taken for sequencing was peripheral blood. All receptors come from a man aged 65 to 79 with active or convalescent COVID-19. Both conserved end residues are part of each CDR3. A D gene is named only where the DNA matches it firmly. A clone size is listed for some rows: how often the clone was seen (once, few, many), or a class if it is expanded.

size	V	J	D	CDR3	DNA
-	TRBV10-3	TRBJ1-1	-	CAARGGGPEAFF	TGTGCCGCCCGGGGAGGGGGTCCTGAAGCTTTCTTT
few	TRBV15	TRBJ1-4	-	CATSRDKGGNEKLFF	TGTGCCACCAGCAGAGATAAAGGCGGGAATGAAAAACTGTTTTTT
-	TRBV5-5	TRBJ1-3	TRBD1	CASSYTGQGGNTIYF	TGTGCCAGCAGCTACACCGGACAGGGGGGAAACACCATATATTTT
few	TRBV14	TRBJ1-1	-	CASSRNMNTEAFF	TGTGCCAGCAGCCGCAACATGAACACTGAAGCTTTCTTT
once	TRBV2	TRBJ1-1	-	CASSGQVSNTEAFF	TGTGCCAGCAGTGGCCAGGTTTCGAACACTGAAGCTTTCTTT
-	TRBV5-4	TRBJ2-6	-	CASSLLALGANVLTF	TGTGCCAGCAGCTTGTTGGCTCTGGGGGCCAACGTCCTGACTTTC
-	TRBV18	TRBJ2-1	-	CASSLRDKSYNEQFF	TGTGCCAGCTCACTCCGGGACAAGTCCTACAATGAGCAGTTCTTC
-	TRBV7-2	TRBJ1-5	-	CASNVRGRNQPQHF	TGTGCCAGCAACGTACGGGGTCGCAATCAGCCCCAGCATTTT
-	TRBV5-6	TRBJ2-1	TRBD1	CASSWGQGSYNEQFF	TGTGCCAGCAGCTGGGGACAGGGTTCCTACAATGAGCAGTTCTTC
-	TRBV30	TRBJ2-2	-	CAWSSQGLNTGELFF	TGTGCCTGGAGTTCCCAGGGACTGAACACCGGGGAGCTGTTTTTT
-	TRBV30	TRBJ2-7	-	CAWSPRDINYEQYF	TGTGCCTGGAGTCCCCGGGACATTAACTACGAGCAGTACTTC
-	TRBV4-1	TRBJ2-2	TRBD1	CASNQQGAQGTGELFF	TGCGCCAGCAACCAACAGGGGGCACAGGGGACCGGGGAGCTGTTTTTT
-	TRBV2	TRBJ1-1	-	CASSDGRGSAEAFF	TGTGCCAGCAGTGATGGTCGGGGTAGCGCTGAAGCTTTCTTT
-	TRBV23-1	TRBJ2-1	TRBD2	CASSQFTSGPQEDEQFF	TGCGCCAGCAGTCAATTCACTAGCGGCCCTCAAGAGGATGAGCAGTTCTTC
-	TRBV9	TRBJ1-4	TRBD1	CASSSQGAGANEKLFF	TGTGCCAGCAGCTCCCAGGGGGCAGGGGCTAATGAAAAACTGTTTTTT
-	TRBV6-1	TRBJ1-6	-	CASSELGGRNNSPLHF	TGTGCCAGCAGCGAACTGGGGGGACGGAATAATTCACCCCTCCACTTT
-	TRBV3-1/TRBV3-2	TRBJ1-2	-	CASSPGKNYGYTF	TGTGCCAGCAGTCCAGGGAAAAACTATGGCTACACCTTC
-	TRBV5-8	TRBJ1-5	-	CASSPLLDTAGQPQHF	TGTGCCAGCAGTCCACTACTCGACACTGCGGGTCAGCCCCAGCATTTT
few	TRBV13	TRBJ1-1	-	CASSWEGGEAFF	TGTGCCAGCAGCTGGGAGGGGGGTGAAGCTTTCTTT
-	TRBV7-9	TRBJ1-1	-	CASSLDRAGEAFF	TGTGCCAGCAGCTTAGATCGCGCAGGGGAAGCTTTCTTT